This is a list of T cell receptor beta chains from one sample in a study of Graves' ophthalmopathy and Graves' hyperthyroidism. TCRdb analysed the multiplex PCR reads with MiXCR anew, one entry per CDR3 protein. This repertoire shows roughly 410,000 distinct CDR3 sequences, roughly 15% found once; its top ten account for 5.5% to 8%. Material: peripheral blood. The receptors derive from a woman aged 18 to 35 with stable Graves' hyperthyroidism. The conserved cysteine and the conserved F or W are not part of the CDR3 here. Each record gives: clone size, CDR3 length, J gene, V gene, CDR3 protein. Clone size, where shown, is once, few, many, or a class for clones that have expanded.

.,14,TRBJ1-6,TRBV27,ASSLITGGLNSPLH
.,14,TRBJ1-3,TRBV18,ASSPVEGFSGNTIY
.,13,TRBJ2-5,TRBV28,ASSPAGKNQETQY
many,11,TRBJ1-5,TRBV10-2,ASSDGYGQPQH
.,10,TRBJ2-7,TRBV28,ASKEGAYEQY
many,11,TRBJ1-2,TRBV2,ASRDRGENGYT
many,11,TRBJ2-4,TRBV3-1,ASSQFRWGIQY
.,13,TRBJ1-1,TRBV5-1,ASSRDGLENTEAF
.,14,TRBJ2-7,TRBV19,ASSTVPGYSSYEQY
many,13,TRBJ1-3,TRBV9,ASSPPDRVGNTIY
many,11,TRBJ2-7,TRBV7-9,ASSLSVGDEQY
.,13,TRBJ1-3,TRBV12-3/TRBV12-4,ASSLRGGRGYTIY
many,13,TRBJ2-5,TRBV3-1,ASSQARGGRKTQY
many,13,TRBJ2-2,TRBV5-1,ASSLEQTNTGELF
many,13,TRBJ2-5,TRBV20-1,SAPSVDSGGETQY
few,14,TRBJ2-5,TRBV5-6,ASSLGGHPWVETQY
.,13,TRBJ1-5,TRBV7-6,ANSLVTGSNQPQH
few,15,TRBJ2-2,TRBV7-8,ASSSLVRGIDTGELF
many,13,TRBJ2-2,TRBV11-3,ASSRLDGNTGELF
many,12,TRBJ2-5,TRBV20-1,SAIRRDTQETQY
many,12,TRBJ2-6,TRBV29-1,SVSEQGWANVLT
many,11,TRBJ1-6,TRBV12-3/TRBV12-4,ASRNSGNSPLH
many,12,TRBJ1-2,TRBV12-3/TRBV12-4,ASSTRQGRYGYT
many,13,TRBJ2-7,TRBV6-4,ASSDPGLAGDWQY
many,12,TRBJ1-2,TRBV24-1,ATSDSRGFYGYT
many,15,TRBJ1-1,TRBV28,ASRFSGMVTRNTEAF
many,12,TRBJ1-2,TRBV6-1,ASRDGLRGHGYT
many,12,TRBJ2-7,TRBV13,ASSLGGGGLEQY
many,13,TRBJ1-1,TRBV6-1,ASTNPGGAGTEAF
many,12,TRBJ2-5,TRBV6-1,ASSGRVRQETQY
many,10,TRBJ1-1,TRBV11-2,VGVGLGTEAF
few,13,TRBJ1-1,TRBV4-1,ASSSPGGRNTEAF
.,13,TRBJ1-2,TRBV7-2,ASSLTGQGAIGYT
few,11,TRBJ1-1,TRBV18,ASSNDREAGAF
many,11,TRBJ2-7,TRBV29-1,SVVGISSYEQY
many,15,TRBJ2-5,TRBV12-3/TRBV12-4,ASTLLAGGRVEEAQY
.,11,TRBJ1-2,TRBV29-1,SVEGDRGDGYT
many,15,TRBJ2-7,TRBV4-1,ASSQDSGRGARHEQY
.,13,TRBJ2-7,TRBV4-1,ASSQQRGSYYEQY
few,12,TRBJ2-7,TRBV9,ASSVDRDSYEQY
many,11,TRBJ1-1,TRBV6-1,ASIPEPQTEAF
many,14,TRBJ2-7,TRBV2,ASSRLAGGLGYEQY
many,9,TRBJ2-5,TRBV12-3/TRBV12-4,ASRDRGTQY
many,13,TRBJ2-7,TRBV5-1,ASSLYAREAAEQY
many,11,TRBJ1-5,TRBV6-2/TRBV6-3,ASSHEGGQPQH
few,13,TRBJ1-1,TRBV5-6,ASSLDNVGRTEAF
.,13,TRBJ2-5,TRBV28,ASSRGLAGDETQY
many,11,TRBJ2-7,TRBV6-1,ASSKDYPYEQY